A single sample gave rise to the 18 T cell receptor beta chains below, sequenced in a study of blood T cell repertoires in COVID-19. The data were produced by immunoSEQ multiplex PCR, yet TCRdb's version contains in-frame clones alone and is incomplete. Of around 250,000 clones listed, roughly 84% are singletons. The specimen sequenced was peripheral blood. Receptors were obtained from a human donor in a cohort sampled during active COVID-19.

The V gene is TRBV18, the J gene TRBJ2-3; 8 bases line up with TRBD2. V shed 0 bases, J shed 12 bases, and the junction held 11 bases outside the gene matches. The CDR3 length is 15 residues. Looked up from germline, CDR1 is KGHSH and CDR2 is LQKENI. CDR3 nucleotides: TGTGCCAGCTCACCACCGGGAGCGGGGGCTACGCTCCAGTATTTT. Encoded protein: CASSPPGAGATLQYF.

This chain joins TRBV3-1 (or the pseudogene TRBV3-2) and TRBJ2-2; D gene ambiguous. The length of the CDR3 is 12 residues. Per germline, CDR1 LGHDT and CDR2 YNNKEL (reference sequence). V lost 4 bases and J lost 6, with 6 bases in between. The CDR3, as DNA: TGTGCCAGCAGCCTCGTCGCCGGGGAGCTGTTTTTT. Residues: CASSLVAGELFF.

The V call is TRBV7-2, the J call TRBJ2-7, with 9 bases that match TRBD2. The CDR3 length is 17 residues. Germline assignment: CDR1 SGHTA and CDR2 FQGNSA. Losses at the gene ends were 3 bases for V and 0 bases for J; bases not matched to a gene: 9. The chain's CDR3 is CASSFSSRGGLSYEQYF. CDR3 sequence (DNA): TGTGCCAGCAGCTTCTCGTCGCGGGGGGGCCTCTCCTACGAGCAGTACTTC.

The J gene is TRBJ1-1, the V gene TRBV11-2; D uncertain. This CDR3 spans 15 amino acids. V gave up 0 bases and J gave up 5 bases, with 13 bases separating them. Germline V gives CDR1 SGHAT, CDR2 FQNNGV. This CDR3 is CASSLDPGRRTEAFF. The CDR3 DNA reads TGTGCCAGCAGCTTAGACCCAGGACGGAGGACTGAAGCTTTCTTT.

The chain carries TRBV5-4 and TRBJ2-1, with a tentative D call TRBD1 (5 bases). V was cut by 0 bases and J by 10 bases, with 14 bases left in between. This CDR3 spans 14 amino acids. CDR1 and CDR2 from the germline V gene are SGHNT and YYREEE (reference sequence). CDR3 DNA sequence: TGTGCCAGCAGCTTGGGGGGCGCGTTAAACGAGCAGTTCTTC. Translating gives CASSLGGALNEQFF.

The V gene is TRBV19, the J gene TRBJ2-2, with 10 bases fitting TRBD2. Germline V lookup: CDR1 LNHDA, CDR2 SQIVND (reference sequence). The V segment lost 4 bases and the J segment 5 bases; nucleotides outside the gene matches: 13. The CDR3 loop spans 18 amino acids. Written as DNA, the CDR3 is TGTGCCAGTAGTACATCGGGGGCTAGCGGGAGTCTTACCGGGGAGCTGTTTTTT. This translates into CASSTSGASGSLTGELFF.

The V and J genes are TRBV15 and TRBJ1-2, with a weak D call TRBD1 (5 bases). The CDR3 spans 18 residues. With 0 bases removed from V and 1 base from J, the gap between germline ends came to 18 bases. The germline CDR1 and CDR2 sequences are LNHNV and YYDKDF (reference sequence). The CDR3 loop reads CATSRDRRGVVLNYGYTF. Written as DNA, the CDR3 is TGTGCCACCAGCAGAGATAGGCGGGGGGTAGTTCTTAACTATGGCTACACCTTC. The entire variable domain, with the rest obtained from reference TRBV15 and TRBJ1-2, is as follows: DAMVIQNPRYQVTQFGKPVTLSCSQTLNHNVMYWYQQKSSQAPKLLFHYYDKDFNNEADTPDNFQSRRPNTSFCFLDIRSPGLGDTAMYLCATSRDRRGVVLNYGYTFGSGTRLTVV.

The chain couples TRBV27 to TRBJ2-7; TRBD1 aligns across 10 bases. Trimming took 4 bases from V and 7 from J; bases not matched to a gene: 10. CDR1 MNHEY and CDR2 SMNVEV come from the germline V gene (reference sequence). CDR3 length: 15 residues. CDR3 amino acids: CASSSWDRGQREQYF. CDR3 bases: TGTGCCAGCAGTTCCTGGGACAGGGGACAGCGTGAGCAGTACTTC.

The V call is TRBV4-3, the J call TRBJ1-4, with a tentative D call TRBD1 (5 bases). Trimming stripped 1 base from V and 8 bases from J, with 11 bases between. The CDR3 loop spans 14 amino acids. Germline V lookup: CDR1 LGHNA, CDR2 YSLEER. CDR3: CASSQGRGREKLFF. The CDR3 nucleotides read TGCGCCAGCAGCCAAGGAAGGGGCCGGGAAAAACTGTTTTTT.

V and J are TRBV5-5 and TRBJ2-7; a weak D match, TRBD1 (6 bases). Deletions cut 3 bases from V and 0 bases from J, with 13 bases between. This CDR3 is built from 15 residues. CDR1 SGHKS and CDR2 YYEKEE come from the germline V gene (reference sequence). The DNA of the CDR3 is TGTGCCAGCAGCTCCCGGGACACGCACTCCTACGAGCAGTACTTC. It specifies CASSSRDTHSYEQYF.

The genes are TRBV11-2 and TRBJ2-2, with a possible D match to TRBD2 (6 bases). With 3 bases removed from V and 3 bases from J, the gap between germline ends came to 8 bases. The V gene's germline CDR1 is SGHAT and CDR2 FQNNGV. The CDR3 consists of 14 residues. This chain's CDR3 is CASSLRRDTGELFF. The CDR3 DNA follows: TGTGCCAGCAGCTTGCGGAGGGACACCGGGGAGCTGTTTTTT.

In DNA form, the CDR3 reads TGCGCCAGCGTCACCGACAGGGGGCCTAGGCCTGGTGGTAGTAATGAGCAGTTCTTC. Amino acids: CASVTDRGPRPGGSNEQFF. V and J are TRBV5-1 and TRBJ2-1, with 10 bases identical to TRBD1. The CDR3 consists of 19 residues. Germline V CDR1 and CDR2: SGHRS, YFSETQ. Trimming at V came to 7 bases and at J to 7 bases, leaving 23 bases not matched to a gene.

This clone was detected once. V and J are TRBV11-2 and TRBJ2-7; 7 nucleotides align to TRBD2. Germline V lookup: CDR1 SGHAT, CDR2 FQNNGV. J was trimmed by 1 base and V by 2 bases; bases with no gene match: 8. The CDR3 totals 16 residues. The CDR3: CASSLIGTMNSYEQYF. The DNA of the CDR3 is TGTGCCAGCAGCTTAATCGGGACTATGAATTCCTACGAGCAGTACTTC.

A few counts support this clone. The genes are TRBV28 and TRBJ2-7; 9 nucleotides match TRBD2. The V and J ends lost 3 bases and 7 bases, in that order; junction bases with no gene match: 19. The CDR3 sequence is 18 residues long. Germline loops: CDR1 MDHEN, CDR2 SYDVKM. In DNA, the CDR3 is TGTGCCAGCAGTTTCCGTTCCAGCGGGGGGCTCCCTCTATTAGAGCAGTACTTC. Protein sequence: CASSFRSSGGLPLLEQYF.

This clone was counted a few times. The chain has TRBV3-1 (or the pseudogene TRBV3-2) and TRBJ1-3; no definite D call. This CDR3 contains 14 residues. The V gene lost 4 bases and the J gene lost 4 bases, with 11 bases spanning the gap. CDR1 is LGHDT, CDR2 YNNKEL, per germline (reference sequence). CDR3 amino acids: CASSPRATGNTIYF. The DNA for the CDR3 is TGTGCCAGCAGCCCGAGGGCTACCGGAAACACCATATATTTT.

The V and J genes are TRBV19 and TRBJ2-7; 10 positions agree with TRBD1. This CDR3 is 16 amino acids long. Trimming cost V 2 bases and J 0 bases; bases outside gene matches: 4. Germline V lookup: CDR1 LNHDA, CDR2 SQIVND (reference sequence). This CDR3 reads CASSIKGQGNSYEQYF. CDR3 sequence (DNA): TGTGCCAGTAGTATAAAGGGACAGGGGAACTCCTACGAGCAGTACTTC.

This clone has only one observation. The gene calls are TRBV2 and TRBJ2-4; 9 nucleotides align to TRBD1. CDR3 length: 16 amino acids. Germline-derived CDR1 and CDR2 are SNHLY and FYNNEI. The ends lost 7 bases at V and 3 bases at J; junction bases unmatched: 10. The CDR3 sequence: CASNEQGAKGKNIQYF. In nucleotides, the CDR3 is TGTGCCAGCAACGAACAGGGGGCGAAAGGCAAAAACATTCAGTACTTC.

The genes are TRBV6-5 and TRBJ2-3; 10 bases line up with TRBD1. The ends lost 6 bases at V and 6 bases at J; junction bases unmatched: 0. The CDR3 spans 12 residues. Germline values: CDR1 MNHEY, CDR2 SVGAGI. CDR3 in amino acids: CASRDRGDTQYF. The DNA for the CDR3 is TGTGCCAGCAGGGACAGGGGGGATACGCAGTATTTT.